The 14 T cell receptor beta chains reported below all come from one sample, sequenced in a study of T cells in narcolepsy. The table came from immunoSEQ multiplex PCR; TCRdb's copy has only in-frame clones and leaves some out. The sample consists of about 33,000 clones, approximately 80% of them appearing once. Source material: CD45RA- memory CD4+ T cells from PBMCs. These TCRs come from a human donor with narcolepsy.

The V call is TRBV5-1, the J call TRBJ2-5, with TRBD1 identical over 10 bases. The CDR3 covers 15 residues. J lost 3 bases, V lost 4 bases, and 6 bases had no gene match. The germline gives CDR1 SGHRS, CDR2 YFSETQ. The CDR3 DNA follows: TGCGCCAGCAGCATAGGGACAGGGGTTGAAGAGACCCAGTACTTC. It translates to CASSIGTGVEETQYF.

Worth noting for this clone: This sample also contains other DNA sequences that code for the same CDR3. The chain joins TRBV5-1 to TRBJ2-1; possible D gene TRBD2, 7 bases. The V end was cut by 3 bases, the J end by 10 bases, with 17 bases between. Germline CDR1 SGHRS, CDR2 YFSETQ. The CDR3 covers 14 residues. Here the CDR3 reads CASSSGVEGGEQFF. Written as DNA, the CDR3 is TGCGCCAGCAGCTCGGGGGTTGAGGGGGGGGAGCAGTTCTTC.

The chain links TRBV28 to TRBJ1-4; 7 bases are shared with TRBD1. CDR1 is MDHEN and CDR2 is SYDVKM in the germline V gene. J was trimmed by 7 bases and V by 5 bases; bases with no gene match: 10. The length of the CDR3 is 15 residues. The CDR3 sequence is CASSPRTGGIEKLFF. In DNA, the CDR3 is TGTGCCAGCAGTCCCCGGACAGGAGGGATTGAAAAACTGTTTTTT.

V usage is TRBV7-3 and J usage is TRBJ2-3; 10 bases are shared with TRBD2. Looked up from germline, CDR1 is SGHTA and CDR2 is FQGTGA. The CDR3 loop spans 16 amino acids. Unmatched junction bases numbered 3, after V lost 2 bases and J lost 1 base. Here the CDR3 DNA reads TGTGCCAGCAGCTTAGGCAGCGGGGGGGGCACAGATACGCAGTATTTT. Protein sequence: CASSLGSGGGTDTQYF.

V gene TRBV6-5 combines with J gene TRBJ1-5; 7 bases are shared with TRBD1. Germline assignment: CDR1 MNHEY and CDR2 SVGAGI. V shed 5 bases, J shed 5 bases, and the junction held 9 bases outside the gene matches. The CDR3 length is 15 residues. The CDR3 sequence: CASSQHRGFDQPQHF. In DNA, the CDR3 is TGTGCCAGCAGTCAGCACAGGGGTTTCGATCAGCCCCAGCATTTT.

The chain employs TRBV18 and TRBJ2-1; 7 bases are a match to TRBD2. CDR1 and CDR2 from the germline V gene are KGHSH and LQKENI. The CDR3 loop spans 13 amino acids. V dropped 3 bases and J dropped 7; count of bases not matched to a gene: 3. The CDR3 nucleotides are TGTGCCAGCTCACCGGCTAGCGGTAATGAGCAGTTCTTC. Translated: CASSPASGNEQFF. The whole variable domain, remainder taken from reference TRBV18 and TRBJ2-1, is NAGVMQNPRHLVRRRGQEARLRCSPMKGHSHVYWYRQLPEEGLKFMVYLQKENIIDESGMPKERFSAEFPKEGPSILRIQQVVRGDSAAYFCASSPASGNEQFFGPGTRLTVL.

V gene TRBV5-8 combines with J gene TRBJ1-3; 8 nucleotides line up with TRBD1. CDR1 and CDR2 (germline): SGHTS, YDEGEE. This CDR3 spans 16 amino acids. The CDR3 sequence is CAAGDRPRFSGNTIYF. The CDR3 DNA reads TGTGCGGCGGGGGACAGGCCGCGTTTCTCTGGAAACACCATATATTTT. The complete variable domain, with remaining parts taken from reference TRBV5-8 and TRBJ1-3, reads EAGVTQSPTHLIKTRGQQATLRCSPISGHTSVYWYQQALGLGLQFLLWYDEGEERNRGNFPPRFSGRQFPNYSSELNVNALELEDSALYLCAAGDRPRFSGNTIYFGEGSWLTVV.

The CDR3 here is CASRGDGNEKLFF. The CDR3 region has the DNA TGCGCCAGCAGGGGGGACGGAAATGAAAAACTGTTTTTT. The J gene is TRBJ1-4, the V gene TRBV5-1; tentative D call: TRBD1 (5 bases). The germline V gene encodes CDR1 SGHRS and CDR2 YFSETQ. The germline V and J ends were trimmed by 5 bases and 5 bases, with 10 bases remaining between them. The CDR3 loop spans 13 amino acids. Looking up the rest from reference TRBV5-1 and TRBJ1-4 gives the full variable domain: KAGVTQTPRYLIKTRGQQVTLSCSPISGHRSVSWYQQTPGQGLQFLFEYFSETQRNKGNFPGRFSGRQFSNSRSEMNVSTLELGDSALYLCASRGDGNEKLFFGSGTQLSVL.

The chain couples TRBV7-2 to TRBJ1-4; D is unclear. V dropped 1 base and J dropped 6 bases, with 24 bases sitting between them. CDR1 is SGHTA, CDR2 FQGNSA, per germline. This CDR3 has 19 residues. The chain's CDR3 is CASSLDWWADHRRDEKLFF. The CDR3, as DNA: TGTGCCAGCAGCTTAGATTGGTGGGCGGACCATCGGCGGGATGAAAAACTGTTTTTT.

The chain couples TRBV6-5 to TRBJ1-1; D remains unclear. CDR3 length equals 14 residues. Germline CDR1 reads MNHEY; CDR2 reads SVGAGI. Trimming pared 6 bases from V and 1 base from J, leaving 12 bases between. The CDR3 region has the DNA TGTGCCAGCAGCCCACCGATGGGGAACACTGAAGCTTTCTTT. Translation gives CASSPPMGNTEAFF.

The rearrangement joins TRBV5-6 to TRBJ2-1, with 10 bases matching TRBD2. The V segment lost 4 bases and the J segment 8 bases; nucleotides outside the gene matches: 9. This CDR3 spans 15 amino acids. Per germline, CDR1 SGHDT and CDR2 YYEEEE. The CDR3 reads CASSALAGAGDEQFF. DNA for the CDR3: TGTGCCAGCAGCGCGCTAGCGGGGGCCGGGGATGAGCAGTTCTTC. The full variable domain, completed using reference TRBV5-6 and TRBJ2-1, is DAGVTQSPTHLIKTRGQQVTLRCSPKSGHDTVSWYQQALGQGPQFIFQYYEEEERQRGNFPDRFSGHQFPNYSSELNVNALLLGDSALYLCASSALAGAGDEQFFGPGTRLTVL.

The chain couples TRBV30 to TRBJ1-5; 7 bases agree with TRBD1. Germline assignment: CDR1 GTSNPN and CDR2 SVGIG (reference sequence). The CDR3 covers 14 residues. Trimming took 2 bases from V and 3 from J; bases not matched to a gene: 4. This chain's CDR3 is CAWSPGTDNQPQHF. CDR3 sequence (DNA): TGTGCCTGGAGTCCTGGGACAGACAATCAGCCCCAGCATTTT. Drawing the rest from reference TRBV30 and TRBJ1-5, the complete variable domain is SQTIHQWPATLVQPVGSPLSLECTVEGTSNPNLYWYRQAAGRGLQLLFYSVGIGQISSEVPQNLSASRPQDRQFILSSKKLLLSDSGFYLCAWSPGTDNQPQHFGDGTRLSIL.

As DNA, the CDR3 is TGTGCCAGCAGCTCCCAGGGCTCTGGAAACACCATATATTTT. Protein product: CASSSQGSGNTIYF. The chain has TRBV7-3 and TRBJ1-3; weak D call: TRBD1 (5 bases). The CDR3 sequence is 14 residues long. In germline, CDR1 is SGHTA, CDR2 FQGTGA. The V gene lost 4 bases and the J gene lost 0 bases, with 7 bases spanning the gap. Full variable domain (outside the CDR3, taken from reference TRBV7-3 and TRBJ1-3): GAGVSQTPSNKVTEKGKYVELRCDPISGHTALYWYRQSLGQGPEFLIYFQGTGAADDSGLPNDRFFAVRPEGSVSTLKIQRTERGDSAVYLCASSSQGSGNTIYFGEGSWLTVV.

V usage is TRBV20-1 and J usage is TRBJ2-5; D is ambiguous. V was cut by 6 bases and J by 7 bases, with 9 bases left in between. In germline, CDR1 is DFQATT, CDR2 SNEGSKA (reference sequence). The CDR3 contains 10 residues. The CDR3 DNA reads as TGCAGTGCCATTAGGTTGACCCAGTACTTC. This codes for CSAIRLTQYF.